The next 32 T cell receptor beta chains were all read from a single sample in a study of regulatory T cells in long-lasting Graves disease. Combining iRepertoire HTBI primers with Arm-PCR of CDR3 regions, the authors built TCR beta libraries. In TCRdb, the multiplex PCR reads were re-called with MiXCR into one record per CDR3 protein. In the table there are approximately 400,000 distinct CDR3 sequences, more than 13% of which are singletons. As to time point: newly diagnosed GD, antithyroid drugs for less than 3 months. Scientists built the TCR library using RNA that was extracted from PBMCs. These data were likewise used in another study, on T cells in Graves' hyperthyroidism and ophthalmopathy.

Sequenced material: peripheral blood mononuclear cells (PBMCs), taken at new diagnosis, from a patient treated with antithyroid drugs. The receptors here all came from a woman in her twenties or thirties with Graves disease.

The chain is built from TRBV20-1 and TRBJ2-7, with TRBD1 as a possible D gene (5 bases). The CDR3 contains 12 residues. The germline V gene encodes CDR1 DFQATT and CDR2 SNEGSKA (reference sequence). Between the trimmed V and J ends, which lost 4 bases and 2 bases, there was a span of 9 bases. The CDR3 loop reads CSATTDAYEQYF. The DNA for the CDR3 is TGCAGTGCTACGACAGACGCCTACGAGCAGTACTTC.

This clonotype was recorded at least ten times. V is TRBV7-3 and J is TRBJ2-1; the D is unclear. The CDR3 extends over 13 amino acids. V lost 1 base, J lost 4 bases, and 5 bases lay in between. Per the germline V gene, CDR1 is SGHTA and CDR2 is FQGTGA. CDR3 sequence: CASSLMPYNEQFF. The CDR3 DNA is TGTGCCAGCAGCTTAATGCCATACAATGAGCAGTTCTTC.

This clonotype was counted at least ten times. The chain is built from TRBV30 and TRBJ1-6; D is unclear. The germline V gene encodes CDR1 GTSNPN and CDR2 SVGIG (reference sequence). Trimming removed 6 bases from V and 14 bases from J, with 14 bases in between. The length of the CDR3 is 11 residues. The DNA of the CDR3 is TGTGCCTGTGTCTCCGAGTCGGCCCTCCACTTT. This sequence encodes CACVSESALHF. Looking up the rest from reference TRBV30 and TRBJ1-6 gives the full variable domain: SQTIHQWPATLVQPVGSPLSLECTVEGTSNPNLYWYRQAAGRGLQLLFYSVGIGQISSEVPQNLSASRPQDRQFILSSKKLLLSDSGFYLCACVSESALHFGNGTRLTVT.

In this sample, this clonotype turned up a few times. This sequence joins TRBV12-3 or TRBV12-4 and TRBJ2-1; TRBD2 aligns across 7 bases. The CDR3 runs 17 residues. Unmatched junction bases numbered 16, after V lost 7 bases and J lost 4 bases. CDR3 in DNA: TGTGCCAGCACCTTACGGGGGTGGGCTAGCGGTTACAATGAGCAGTTCTTC. Amino acid sequence: CASTLRGWASGYNEQFF.

With respect to this clonotype: A far larger clone is a single base away, which makes a read error likely. The chain joins TRBV30 to TRBJ2-7; possibly TRBD2 for D (6 bases). The CDR3 sequence is 12 residues long. Trimming shortened V by 5 bases and J by 7 bases, and 15 bases separated the two germline ends. Germline assignment: CDR1 GTSNPN and CDR2 SVGIG (reference sequence). As DNA, the CDR3 is TGTGCCTGGGGGACTTCCTACAATGAGCAGTACTTC. It yields the protein CAWGTSYNEQYF. The whole variable domain, remainder taken from reference TRBV30 and TRBJ2-7, is SQTIHQWPATLVQPVGSPLSLECTVEGTSNPNLYWYRQAAGRGLQLLFYSVGIGQISSEVPQNLSASRPQDRQFILSSKKLLLSDSGFYLCAWGTSYNEQYFGPGTRLTVT.

About this clonotype itself: With a much larger clone just one base away, this may be a read error. V and J are TRBV30 and TRBJ2-2; no clear D. Per the germline V gene, CDR1 is GTSNPN and CDR2 is SVGIG (reference sequence). This CDR3 contains 13 residues. V dropped 1 base and J dropped 3 bases, with 6 bases sitting between them. CDR3: CAWSALHTGELFF. In DNA, the CDR3 is TGTGCCTGGAGTGCGTTGCACACCGGGGAGCTGTTTTTT.

About this clonotype: This may come from a read error, since a much larger clone is one base off. The chain joins TRBV7-2 to TRBJ2-1; 11 bases fit TRBD2. The length of the CDR3 is 16 residues. After removal of 4 bases from V and 5 bases from J, the junction contained 7 bases not matched to a gene. Germline CDR1 SGHTA, CDR2 FQGNSA. The CDR3 bases are TGTGCCAGCAGCTGGAGACTAGCGGGAAGGGACAATGAGCAGTTCTTC. Translating it yields CASSWRLAGRDNEQFF.

There are a few counts of this clonotype. This chain links TRBV18 with TRBJ1-2; D remains ambiguous. The CDR3 covers 14 residues. Germline V CDR1 and CDR2: KGHSH, LQKENI. The germline V and J ends were trimmed by 1 base and 8 bases, with 14 bases remaining between them. CDR3 sequence: CASSPLDDPSGYTF. The CDR3 nucleotides are TGTGCCAGCTCACCACTGGACGACCCTTCAGGCTACACCTTC.

Worth noting for this clonotype: A far larger clone lies a single base away; this is likely a read error. V is TRBV5-6 and J is TRBJ2-3; TRBD1 matches 7 bases. J was trimmed by 7 bases and V by 2 bases; bases with no gene match: 16. The germline V gene has CDR1 SGHDT and CDR2 YYEEEE. The CDR3 consists of 17 residues. The CDR3 protein is CASSLEVGLEGANTQYF. Here the CDR3 DNA reads TGTGCCAGCAGCTTAGAGGTTGGGCTAGAGGGGGCAAATACGCAGTATTTT.

Here the CDR3 reads CARLYRVGQPQHF. Here the CDR3 DNA reads TGTGCCAGGCTTTACAGGGTGGGGCAGCCCCAGCATTTT. The V and J genes are TRBV19 and TRBJ1-5, with D perhaps TRBD1 (6 bases). With 9 bases removed from V and 7 bases from J, the gap between germline ends came to 16 bases. The CDR3 sequence is 13 residues long. Per the germline V gene, CDR1 is LNHDA and CDR2 is SQIVND (reference sequence).

The sample holds a few counts of this clonotype. The V and J genes are TRBV7-6 and TRBJ1-1; D is possibly TRBD1 (6 bases). CDR1 and CDR2 from the germline V gene are SGHVS and FNYEAQ. The V and J ends lost 6 bases and 2 bases respectively, with 13 bases between them. The CDR3 consists of 14 residues. Here the CDR3 reads CASRFGGPNTEAFF. As DNA, the CDR3 is TGTGCCAGCAGGTTTGGGGGCCCTAACACTGAAGCTTTCTTT. Using reference TRBV7-6 and TRBJ1-1 for the parts outside the CDR3, the full variable domain is GAGVSQSPRYKVTKRGQDVALRCDPISGHVSLYWYRQALGQGPEFLTYFNYEAQQDKSGLPNDRFSAERPEGSISTLTIQRTEQRDSAMYRCASRFGGPNTEAFFGQGTRLTVV.

This clonotype was detected a few times. This chain connects TRBV24-1 to TRBJ2-7; a weak D match, TRBD1 (5 bases). V dropped 9 bases and J dropped 2 bases, with 13 bases sitting between them. The germline V gene has CDR1 KGHDR and CDR2 SFDVKD. This CDR3 has 13 amino acids. The CDR3 DNA reads TGTGCCACCGGGGCCCCCGATACCTACGAGCAGTACTTC. This sequence encodes CATGAPDTYEQYF.

The rearrangement uses TRBV6-5 and TRBJ1-3, with a weak D call TRBD1 (6 bases). Germline V gives CDR1 MNHEY, CDR2 SVGAGI. The CDR3 runs to 16 residues. Between the trimmed V and J ends, which lost 2 bases and 0 bases, there was a span of 11 bases. CDR3 coding DNA: TGTGCCAGCAGTTACACACAGGGAAGCTCTGGAAACACCATATATTTT. This translates into CASSYTQGSSGNTIYF.

This clonotype was picked up many times. The rearrangement uses TRBV2 and TRBJ1-1; TRBD1 matches at 9 bases. Germline loops: CDR1 SNHLY, CDR2 FYNNEI. V was clipped by 6 bases and J by 0 bases; unmatched bases: 5. The CDR3 runs to 15 residues. CDR3 nucleotide sequence: TGTGCCAGCAGCCGAACAGGGGGCTTGAACACTGAAGCTTTCTTT. Encoded protein: CASSRTGGLNTEAFF.

V is TRBV10-1 and J is TRBJ1-1; tentatively, D is TRBD1 (6 bases). V was trimmed by 2 bases and J by 3 bases, leaving 16 bases between them. The CDR3 runs 16 residues. Germline V gene data show CDR1 as WNHNN and CDR2 as SYGVQD (reference sequence). CDR3 sequence: CASSETRQPGDTEAFF. The CDR3 bases are TGCGCCAGCAGTGAGACAAGACAGCCAGGGGACACTGAAGCTTTCTTT.

The J gene is TRBJ2-7, the V gene TRBV20-1, with 8 bases identical to TRBD2. The CDR3 runs to 13 residues. Germline trimming cut 6 bases from V and 7 bases from J; bases unmatched to any gene: 11. CDR1 DFQATT and CDR2 SNEGSKA come from the germline V gene (reference sequence). CDR3 DNA: TGCAGTGCCCGGGGGGGGGTGGTCGATGAGCAGTACTTC. Amino acids: CSARGGVVDEQYF.

The J gene is TRBJ1-2, the V gene TRBV30; D is unresolved. V was cut by 2 bases and J by 2 bases, with 6 bases left in between. The CDR3 contains 12 residues. Per germline, CDR1 GTSNPN and CDR2 SVGIG (reference sequence). The CDR3 is CAWSWQNYGYTF. For the CDR3, the DNA is TGTGCCTGGAGTTGGCAGAACTATGGCTACACCTTC.

This clonotype was detected ten times or more. The V gene is TRBV28, the J gene TRBJ2-7; D gene unclear. The CDR3 has 11 residues. Germline V gene data show CDR1 as MDHEN and CDR2 as SYDVKM. Trimming left V 4 bases short and J 3 bases short, with 4 bases between. This CDR3 is CASSSNYEQYF. The CDR3 coding sequence is TGTGCCAGCAGTTCCAACTACGAGCAGTACTTC.

In its sample, this clonotype was seen many times. The CDR3 region has the DNA TGTGCCAGCAGAGAACCCCCCCCGCGAGGTCGGCAGTACTTC. Its protein is CASREPPPRGRQYF. This sequence joins TRBV2 and TRBJ2-7; D is unresolved. CDR1 and CDR2 (germline): SNHLY, FYNNEI. The V and J ends lost 6 bases and 9 bases respectively, with 21 bases between them. This CDR3 contains 14 residues.

This clonotype was found many times. V usage is TRBV2 and J usage is TRBJ2-2; 7 nucleotides agree with TRBD2. Germline V gives CDR1 SNHLY, CDR2 FYNNEI. The CDR3 totals 13 residues. The V segment lost 8 bases and the J segment 7 bases; nucleotides outside the gene matches: 7. The CDR3 here is CASEAGAGGELFF. In DNA, the CDR3 is TGTGCCAGCGAGGCGGGAGCGGGCGGGGAGCTGTTTTTT.

The chain has TRBV11-2 and TRBJ2-7; 10 bases align to TRBD2. The CDR3 totals 14 residues. The ends lost 5 bases at V and 7 bases at J; junction bases unmatched: 8. CDR1 SGHAT and CDR2 FQNNGV come from the germline V gene. CDR3 residues: CASSPSGGYNEQYF. In nucleotides, the CDR3 is TGTGCCAGCAGCCCTAGCGGGGGCTACAATGAGCAGTACTTC.

At least ten counts were recorded for this clonotype. V gene TRBV2 combines with J gene TRBJ2-1, with a tentative D call TRBD2 (6 bases). Trimming stripped 6 bases from V and 3 bases from J, with 12 bases between. This CDR3 contains 14 residues. Germline V gene lookup returns CDR1 SNHLY and CDR2 FYNNEI. The CDR3 region has the DNA TGTGCCAGCAGCCCGGGACTCGGCTACAATGAGCAGTTCTTC. Translating it yields CASSPGLGYNEQFF.

The chain couples TRBV24-1 to TRBJ2-5; TRBD2 matches at 16 bases. The CDR3 is 18 residues long. Germline V lookup: CDR1 KGHDR, CDR2 SFDVKD. Trimming at V came to 0 bases and at J to 4 bases, leaving 4 bases not matched to a gene. The CDR3 loop reads CATSDLRGLAGGRETQYF. The DNA of the CDR3 is TGTGCCACCAGTGATTTGCGGGGACTAGCGGGAGGGAGAGAGACCCAGTACTTC.

This clonotype was found many times. The rearrangement links TRBV3-1 to TRBJ1-4; 9 nucleotides agree with TRBD1. The CDR3 is made up of 13 amino acids. J was trimmed by 12 bases and V by 5 bases; bases with no gene match: 7. Germline assignment: CDR1 LGHDT and CDR2 YNNKEL (reference sequence). CDR3 loop: CASSSQGQGELFF. CDR3 bases: TGTGCCAGCAGCTCCCAGGGACAGGGTGAACTGTTTTTT.

The sample holds many counts of this clonotype. V and J are TRBV19 and TRBJ2-3; 12 nucleotides align to TRBD2. The CDR3 extends over 15 amino acids. J gave up 6 bases and V 5 bases, and 6 bases lay outside the gene matches. Germline CDR1 reads LNHDA; CDR2 reads SQIVND (reference sequence). The CDR3 bases are TGTGCCAGTAGTCGGCTAGCGGGAGGGTTCGATACGCAGTATTTT. Encoded protein: CASSRLAGGFDTQYF.

The chain joins TRBV6-5 to TRBJ2-7, with D perhaps being TRBD1 or TRBD2 (5 bases each). This CDR3 region has 13 residues. Trimming left V 2 bases short and J 2 bases short, with 7 bases between. Germline V CDR1 and CDR2: MNHEY, SVGAGI. CDR3 bases: TGTGCCAGCAGTTACGGGGGTCCCTACGAGCAGTACTTC. Its protein product is CASSYGGPYEQYF.

In nucleotides, the CDR3 is TGTGCCAGCAGCTCGGACAGACCTCTCCCCGAGCAGTACTTC. Protein: CASSSDRPLPEQYF. The J gene is TRBJ2-7, the V gene TRBV11-2, with D perhaps matching TRBD1 (6 bases). Between the trimmed V and J ends, which lost 4 bases and 6 bases, there was a span of 16 bases. CDR1 is SGHAT, CDR2 FQNNGV, per germline. CDR3 length equals 14 residues.

The chain links TRBV24-1 to TRBJ2-5; D ambiguous. The CDR3 sequence is 12 residues long. V lost 5 bases to trimming and J lost 2 bases, with 5 bases between them. In germline, CDR1 is KGHDR, CDR2 SFDVKD. CDR3 coding DNA: TGTGCCACCAGTGCCCCACAAGAGACCCAGTACTTC. This sequence encodes CATSAPQETQYF.

Concerning this clonotype itself: This may come from a read error, since a much larger clone is one base off. The V call is TRBV29-1, the J call TRBJ2-3, with no clear D. This CDR3 is 15 amino acids long. The V gene's germline CDR1 is SQVTM and CDR2 ANQGSEA. DNA for the CDR3: TGCAGCGTGTTCGACCGAACCTATAGCACAGATACGAAGTATTTT. Its protein product is CSVFDRTYSTDTKYF.

This rearrangement joins TRBV27 to TRBJ2-7; possible D gene TRBD1, 6 bases. There are 15 residues in the CDR3. The V and J ends lost 8 bases and 1 base respectively, with 18 bases between them. Germline CDR1 and CDR2: MNHEY and SMNVEV (reference sequence). DNA of the CDR3: TGTGCCAGCCGAGGGGTTTTTAGGGGGTCCTACGAGCAGTACTTC. It encodes CASRGVFRGSYEQYF.

About this clonotype: Given a much more abundant clone one base away, this may be a read error. The chain employs TRBV28 and TRBJ2-3, with D tentatively TRBD1 or TRBD2 (5 bases each). CDR1 and CDR2 from the germline V gene are MDHEN and SYDVKM. CDR3 length: 16 amino acids. The CDR3 region has the DNA TGTGCCGGCAGCCCCACTAAAGGGGACGACACAGATACGCAGTATTTT. Amino acid sequence: CAGSPTKGDDTDTQYF.

This clonotype has ten or more counts. The chain is built from TRBV28 and TRBJ1-4; 8 bases are a match to TRBD1. Trimming removed 2 bases from V and 11 bases from J; junction bases left unmatched: 10. The germline V gene encodes CDR1 MDHEN and CDR2 SYDVKM. CDR3 length: 15 residues. The CDR3: CASSLQGAIVGKLFF. CDR3 coding DNA: TGTGCCAGCAGTTTACAGGGGGCTATAGTTGGGAAACTGTTTTTT.